A selection of T cell receptor beta chains follows, all from one sample in a study of blood T cell dynamics during melanoma immunotherapy. The data were produced by immunoSEQ multiplex PCR, yet TCRdb's version contains in-frame clones alone and is incomplete. The table shows 25,000 to 35,000 clones, with approximately 80% occurring only once. The material sequenced was blood, taken from a patient treated with checkpoint blockade. The receptor set was obtained from a human donor with melanoma. Each CDR3 is given with its conserved first and last residue. The order of the fields is D gene, V gene, clone size, J gene, CDR3 DNA, CDR3 protein. The D gene is left open where the match is weak. Only some rows state a clone size, as once, few, many or a class for expanded clones.

d_gene: TRBD1
v_gene: TRBV7-2
abundance: .
j_gene: TRBJ2-7
CDR3nt: TGTGCCAGCAGCCAGGGACAGATCTCCTACGAGCAGTACTTC
CDR3aa: CASSQGQISYEQYF

d_gene: .
v_gene: TRBV5-1
abundance: .
j_gene: TRBJ2-5
CDR3nt: TGCGCCAGCAGCTGGATGCCGGGGGTAGGGGAAGAGACCCAGTACTTC
CDR3aa: CASSWMPGVGEETQYF

d_gene: TRBD2
v_gene: TRBV2
abundance: .
j_gene: TRBJ2-2
CDR3nt: TGTGCCAGCAGTGATGCTAGCGGGGCCGGGGAGCTGTTTTTT
CDR3aa: CASSDASGAGELFF

d_gene: TRBD1
v_gene: TRBV27
abundance: .
j_gene: TRBJ2-7
CDR3nt: TGTGCCAGCAGTACTAGGACAGGGGGTTTCTACGAGCAGTACTTC
CDR3aa: CASSTRTGGFYEQYF

d_gene: .
v_gene: TRBV28
abundance: .
j_gene: TRBJ1-5
CDR3nt: TGTGCCACCCTTATCGGCTATCAGCCCCAGCATTTT
CDR3aa: CATLIGYQPQHF

d_gene: .
v_gene: TRBV9
abundance: .
j_gene: TRBJ2-7
CDR3nt: TGTGCCAGCAGCGCACAGAGCGGTTTCTACGAGCAGTACTTC
CDR3aa: CASSAQSGFYEQYF

d_gene: .
v_gene: TRBV6-1
abundance: .
j_gene: TRBJ2-7
CDR3nt: TGTGCCAGCAGTGAATCTTCCTTGGGAAACGAGCAGTACTTC
CDR3aa: CASSESSLGNEQYF

d_gene: TRBD1
v_gene: TRBV6-5
abundance: .
j_gene: TRBJ1-1
CDR3nt: TGTGCCAGCAGAACAGGGGGCGGACGGAACACTGAAGCTTTCTTT
CDR3aa: CASRTGGGRNTEAFF

d_gene: TRBD1
v_gene: TRBV5-1
abundance: .
j_gene: TRBJ1-1
CDR3nt: TGCGCCAGCAGCTTGGACGGGACAGGGTCCACTGAAGCTTTCTTT
CDR3aa: CASSLDGTGSTEAFF

d_gene: .
v_gene: TRBV11-2
abundance: .
j_gene: TRBJ2-7
CDR3nt: TGTGCCAGCATCCCGGCAGTGGACTTTGGATACGAGCAGTACTTC
CDR3aa: CASIPAVDFGYEQYF

d_gene: TRBD1
v_gene: TRBV7-2
abundance: .
j_gene: TRBJ1-5
CDR3nt: TGTGCCAGCAGTACCTCCGGGACAGGGGGTCAGCCCCAGCATTTT
CDR3aa: CASSTSGTGGQPQHF

d_gene: TRBD2
v_gene: TRBV6-5
abundance: .
j_gene: TRBJ2-5
CDR3nt: TGTGCCAGCAGTAGGACTAGCGGGGGCCCAGAGACCCAGTACTTC
CDR3aa: CASSRTSGGPETQYF

d_gene: TRBD1
v_gene: TRBV18
abundance: .
j_gene: TRBJ1-1
CDR3nt: TGTGCCAGCTCACCTCCGGACAGGCGGAACACTGAAGCTTTCTTT
CDR3aa: CASSPPDRRNTEAFF

d_gene: TRBD2
v_gene: TRBV14
abundance: .
j_gene: TRBJ2-3
CDR3nt: TGTGCCAGCAGCCTGGGACTACGCACAGATACGCAGTATTTT
CDR3aa: CASSLGLRTDTQYF

d_gene: TRBD2
v_gene: TRBV10-1
abundance: .
j_gene: TRBJ2-3
CDR3nt: TGCGCCAGCAGTGATAGCGGGAGAGGCACAGATACGCAGTATTTT
CDR3aa: CASSDSGRGTDTQYF

d_gene: .
v_gene: TRBV7-2
abundance: .
j_gene: TRBJ1-5
CDR3nt: TGTGCCAGCAGCTTAGAAGGGACTAGCAATCAGCCCCAGCATTTT
CDR3aa: CASSLEGTSNQPQHF

d_gene: .
v_gene: TRBV19
abundance: .
j_gene: TRBJ1-5
CDR3nt: TGTGCCAGTAGTTCAACAGGATCTGGGCAGCCCCAGCATTTT
CDR3aa: CASSSTGSGQPQHF

d_gene: .
v_gene: TRBV6-5
abundance: once
j_gene: TRBJ2-1
CDR3nt: TGTGCCAGCAGTTATGGGGGAACCTCCGAGCAGTTCTTC
CDR3aa: CASSYGGTSEQFF

d_gene: TRBD1
v_gene: TRBV7-9
abundance: .
j_gene: TRBJ1-5
CDR3nt: TGTGCCAGCAGCTTAGTAGGAGGGACAGGTTTACGGCAGCCCCAGCATTTT
CDR3aa: CASSLVGGTGLRQPQHF

d_gene: .
v_gene: TRBV9
abundance: .
j_gene: TRBJ2-1
CDR3nt: TGTGCCAGCAGCCACCGAAAGCAGGGTCCAGGGGACAATGAGCAGTTCTTC
CDR3aa: CASSHRKQGPGDNEQFF

d_gene: .
v_gene: TRBV27
abundance: large
j_gene: TRBJ1-2
CDR3nt: TGTGCCAGCAGTTTTGAAGGGAACTATGGCTACACCTTC
CDR3aa: CASSFEGNYGYTF

d_gene: .
v_gene: TRBV15
abundance: .
j_gene: TRBJ2-7
CDR3nt: TGTGCCACCAGCAGAGTGGGGGCCTACGAGCAGTACTTC
CDR3aa: CATSRVGAYEQYF

d_gene: .
v_gene: TRBV11-3
abundance: .
j_gene: TRBJ1-2
CDR3nt: TGTGCCAACTTATTCTATGGCTACACCTTC
CDR3aa: CANLFYGYTF

d_gene: .
v_gene: TRBV20-1
abundance: .
j_gene: TRBJ1-4
CDR3nt: TGCAGTGCTAGCCGGGGGGAAAAACTGTTTTTT
CDR3aa: CSASRGEKLFF

d_gene: .
v_gene: TRBV28
abundance: .
j_gene: TRBJ1-5
CDR3nt: TGTGCCAGCAGTCACGGAACAGGACGAAATCAGCCCCAGCATTTT
CDR3aa: CASSHGTGRNQPQHF

d_gene: .
v_gene: TRBV6-1
abundance: .
j_gene: TRBJ1-1
CDR3nt: TGTGCCAGCAGTGAATCGGGGCAGGGCTACACTGAAGCTTTCTTT
CDR3aa: CASSESGQGYTEAFF

d_gene: .
v_gene: TRBV2
abundance: .
j_gene: TRBJ2-1
CDR3nt: TGTGCCAGCAGTGCACAGGGTTACAATGAGCAGTTCTTC
CDR3aa: CASSAQGYNEQFF

d_gene: .
v_gene: TRBV11-3
abundance: .
j_gene: TRBJ2-5
CDR3nt: TGTGCCAGCAGCTTACTCCCGGGATCAGGAGAGACCCAGTACTTC
CDR3aa: CASSLLPGSGETQYF

d_gene: .
v_gene: TRBV19
abundance: .
j_gene: TRBJ2-1
CDR3nt: TGTGCCAGTAGTATCAAGAGGGCGGGTCGGGCCGGCAATGAGCAGTTCTTC
CDR3aa: CASSIKRAGRAGNEQFF

d_gene: TRBD1
v_gene: TRBV7-6
abundance: .
j_gene: TRBJ2-2
CDR3nt: TGTGCCAGCAGCGGAAAGACAGGGGAGGAGCTGTTTTTT
CDR3aa: CASSGKTGEELFF

d_gene: .
v_gene: TRBV6-5
abundance: .
j_gene: TRBJ2-5
CDR3nt: TGTGCCAGCAGTCTCAGGGGTGGCGAGACCCAGTACTTC
CDR3aa: CASSLRGGETQYF

d_gene: TRBD1
v_gene: TRBV30
abundance: .
j_gene: TRBJ1-2
CDR3nt: TGTGCCTGGAGTCCAACGCGGACAGGGGCGAGCTACACCTTC
CDR3aa: CAWSPTRTGASYTF

d_gene: .
v_gene: TRBV4-2
abundance: few
j_gene: TRBJ1-5
CDR3nt: TGTGCCAGCAGCCAAGGGACCATGGGGCAGCCCCAGCATTTT
CDR3aa: CASSQGTMGQPQHF

d_gene: .
v_gene: TRBV5-4
abundance: .
j_gene: TRBJ1-2
CDR3nt: TGTGCCAGCAGCGTCCAAAACAGGGAGGGCTACACCTTC
CDR3aa: CASSVQNREGYTF

d_gene: TRBD1
v_gene: TRBV11-3
abundance: .
j_gene: TRBJ2-7
CDR3nt: TGTGCCAGCAGCTTTTCCGGGACAGGGGGCCACGAGCAGTACTTC
CDR3aa: CASSFSGTGGHEQYF

d_gene: TRBD2
v_gene: TRBV19
abundance: .
j_gene: TRBJ2-1
CDR3nt: TGTGCCAGTAGCAGACCGAAGTCAGCTAGCGGGAGACACAATGAGCAGTTCTTC
CDR3aa: CASSRPKSASGRHNEQFF

d_gene: .
v_gene: TRBV5-4
abundance: .
j_gene: TRBJ2-7
CDR3nt: TGTGCCAGCAGCTTGTCGGGGGCTGACGAGCAGTACTTC
CDR3aa: CASSLSGADEQYF

d_gene: .
v_gene: TRBV6-1
abundance: .
j_gene: TRBJ2-5
CDR3nt: TGTGCCAGCAGAGTGGACAGCCAAGAGACCCAGTACTTC
CDR3aa: CASRVDSQETQYF

d_gene: .
v_gene: TRBV10-3
abundance: .
j_gene: TRBJ2-7
CDR3nt: TGTGCCATCAGTGACTCTCTTTACCCCTACGAGCAGTACTTC
CDR3aa: CAISDSLYPYEQYF

d_gene: TRBD1
v_gene: TRBV19
abundance: .
j_gene: TRBJ1-5
CDR3nt: TGTGCCGCACAGGGGGATCGCAATCAGCCCCAGCATTTT
CDR3aa: CAAQGDRNQPQHF

d_gene: .
v_gene: TRBV10-2
abundance: once
j_gene: TRBJ1-5
CDR3nt: TGCGCCAGCACTTGGGGAGGTAGCAATCAGCCCCAGCATTTT
CDR3aa: CASTWGGSNQPQHF

d_gene: .
v_gene: TRBV21-1
abundance: .
j_gene: TRBJ2-7
CDR3nt: TGTGCCAGCAGCAAAGTATTCTCCACAGGGGATAGGAACGAGCAGTACTTC
CDR3aa: CASSKVFSTGDRNEQYF

d_gene: .
v_gene: TRBV5-6
abundance: .
j_gene: TRBJ2-3
CDR3nt: TGTGCCAGCAGCTCTGGCGGGCGGGTTACAGATACGCAGTATTTT
CDR3aa: CASSSGGRVTDTQYF

d_gene: TRBD2
v_gene: TRBV30
abundance: .
j_gene: TRBJ2-3
CDR3nt: TGTGCCTGGAAGCTAGCGGGGGGGCCACACACAGATACGCAGTATTTT
CDR3aa: CAWKLAGGPHTDTQYF

d_gene: .
v_gene: TRBV5-1
abundance: .
j_gene: TRBJ2-7
CDR3nt: TGCGCCAGCAGCTTGGTGGGTCGCTCCTACGAGCAGTACTTC
CDR3aa: CASSLVGRSYEQYF

d_gene: TRBD2
v_gene: TRBV5-6
abundance: .
j_gene: TRBJ2-3
CDR3nt: TGTGCCAGCAGCTTGAGGACTAGCGGGAGAGATACGCAGTATTTT
CDR3aa: CASSLRTSGRDTQYF

d_gene: .
v_gene: TRBV4-1
abundance: .
j_gene: TRBJ2-7
CDR3nt: TGCGCCAGCAGCCTAGACCCCCAGCCCAGCGGCTACGAGCAGTACTTC
CDR3aa: CASSLDPQPSGYEQYF

d_gene: TRBD1
v_gene: TRBV6-5
abundance: .
j_gene: TRBJ1-2
CDR3nt: TGTGCCAGCAGTTACCGGCCACAGGGGGCGGGCTATGGCTACACCTTC
CDR3aa: CASSYRPQGAGYGYTF

d_gene: .
v_gene: TRBV6-1
abundance: .
j_gene: TRBJ1-1
CDR3nt: TGTGCCAGCAGCCAACTTTACACTGAAGCTTTCTTT
CDR3aa: CASSQLYTEAFF

d_gene: TRBD1
v_gene: TRBV6-4
abundance: .
j_gene: TRBJ2-3
CDR3nt: TGTGCCAGCAGTCGAACGGGACAGGTTTCAGATACGCAGTATTTT
CDR3aa: CASSRTGQVSDTQYF

d_gene: TRBD2
v_gene: TRBV2
abundance: .
j_gene: TRBJ2-7
CDR3nt: TGTGCCAGCAGTGCCCTTGGCGGGAGTAAGTACGAGCAGTACTTC
CDR3aa: CASSALGGSKYEQYF

d_gene: .
v_gene: TRBV29-1
abundance: .
j_gene: TRBJ1-1
CDR3nt: TGCAGCGCACTCGACCTGAACACTGAAGCTTTCTTT
CDR3aa: CSALDLNTEAFF

d_gene: TRBD1
v_gene: TRBV5-1
abundance: .
j_gene: TRBJ1-1
CDR3nt: TGCGCCAGCAGCTTGGGGGACAGAAACACTGAAGCTTTCTTT
CDR3aa: CASSLGDRNTEAFF

d_gene: .
v_gene: TRBV27
abundance: .
j_gene: TRBJ1-5
CDR3nt: TGTGCCACCGCCACTCAGGGGACGCCCCAGCATTTT
CDR3aa: CATATQGTPQHF

d_gene: .
v_gene: TRBV30
abundance: .
j_gene: TRBJ1-1
CDR3nt: TGTGCCGGATACCATGGACGGCTGGGAGCCGAAGCTTTCTTT
CDR3aa: CAGYHGRLGAEAFF